This passage covers 20 T cell receptor beta chains from one sample sequenced in a study of patients and donors after allogeneic stem cell transplantation. TCRdb itself ran the RT-PCR reads through MiXCR, one entry per CDR3 protein. This sample has fewer than 200,000 distinct CDR3 sequences, with about 32% found just once. Material: blood, either unsorted or a sorted T cell fraction (not recorded which). The source of these receptors is a human donor who was either an allogeneic HSCT recipient or a stem cell or donor lymphocyte infusion donor (not recorded which). It is not recorded whose cells these are; they may come from a transplant donor.

In its sample, this clonotype was seen a few times. V and J are TRBV4-2 and TRBJ2-2; weak D call: TRBD2 (6 bases). Germline CDR1 LGHNA, CDR2 YNFKEQ. Trimming removed 0 bases from V and 7 bases from J, with 18 bases in between. The CDR3 covers 17 residues. The CDR3 bases are TGTGCCAGCAGCCAAGAGGGCCGGGACTCCGTGGTCGGGGAGCTGTTTTTT. This codes for CASSQEGRDSVVGELFF.

In this sample, this clonotype turned up a few times. The CDR3: CSARENIQYF. Here the CDR3 DNA reads TGCAGTGCTAGAGAAAACATTCAGTACTTC. The chain uses TRBV20-1 and TRBJ2-4, with no clear D. CDR3 length equals 10 residues. Per germline, CDR1 DFQATT and CDR2 SNEGSKA (reference sequence). V lost 0 bases, J lost 6 bases, and 0 bases lay in between.

Only a few counts were recorded for this clonotype. The chain carries TRBV30 and TRBJ1-1; TRBD1 matches at 7 bases. Trimming cost V 2 bases and J 3 bases; bases outside gene matches: 3. The CDR3 spans 13 residues. The germline CDR1 and CDR2 sequences are GTSNPN and SVGIG (reference sequence). This CDR3 is CAWSRGRYTEAFF. In DNA, the CDR3 is TGTGCCTGGAGTAGGGGGCGGTACACTGAAGCTTTCTTT.

The rearrangement uses TRBV24-1 and TRBJ2-1, with D unclear. Germline V CDR1 and CDR2: KGHDR, SFDVKD. Between the trimmed V and J ends, which lost 2 bases and 2 bases, there was a span of 6 bases. The CDR3 is 14 amino acids. The CDR3: CATSDSGPYNEQFF. As DNA, the CDR3 is TGTGCCACCAGTGATTCGGGCCCCTACAATGAGCAGTTCTTC.

This clonotype was counted once. The chain recombines TRBV6-5 with TRBJ2-1; 7 bases are a match to TRBD2. J lost 0 bases, V lost 4 bases, and 12 bases had no gene match. Germline CDR1 reads MNHEY; CDR2 reads SVGAGI. CDR3 length: 18 amino acids. The CDR3 loop reads CASSWGLGGPRSYNEQFF. CDR3 sequence (DNA): TGTGCCAGCAGTTGGGGCTTGGGAGGGCCCCGCTCCTACAATGAGCAGTTCTTC.

This clonotype turned up a few times. The genes are TRBV10-3 and TRBJ2-3; 12 bases are shared with TRBD2. The V gene's germline CDR1 is ENHRY and CDR2 SYGVKD. V lost 4 bases to trimming and J lost 0 bases; unmatched junction nucleotides: 5. CDR3 length: 17 amino acids. The CDR3 here is CAISGTSGTGSTDTQYF. DNA for the CDR3: TGTGCCATCAGTGGGACTAGCGGGACTGGGAGCACAGATACGCAGTATTTT.

This clonotype was found a few times. The rearrangement links TRBV21-1 to TRBJ2-1; the table's D call, TRBD2, has no DNA check behind it. TRBV21-1 is recorded as a pseudogene. The CDR3 covers 20 residues. The CDR3 nucleotides read TGTGCCAGCAGCGGCCCGGAAACTTCTATCGGAGGGCGACCTTACAATGAGCAGTTCTTC. Translating gives CASSGPETSIGGRPYNEQFF.

The chain joins TRBV28 to TRBJ2-2, with 8 bases fitting TRBD2. CDR1 MDHEN and CDR2 SYDVKM come from the germline V gene. CDR3 length equals 15 residues. After removal of 3 bases from V and 5 bases from J, the junction contained 5 bases not matched to a gene. The CDR3 loop reads CASSLAASGTGELFF. CDR3 coding DNA: TGTGCCAGCAGTTTGGCGGCTAGCGGGACCGGGGAGCTGTTTTTT.

This clonotype occurred once. Compared with germline, one end of the junction differs, possibly owing to a read error. V gene TRBV7-7 combines with J gene TRBJ2-7; 7 bases match TRBD2. This CDR3 has 14 residues. From germline, CDR1 is SSHAT and CDR2 FNYEAQ (reference sequence). The chain's CDR3 is CASSLDAGVYEQYF. The CDR3 DNA is TGTGCTAGCAGCTTAGACGCGGGAGTCTACGAGCAGTACTTC.

This clonotype was observed at least ten times. The rearrangement uses TRBV24-1 and TRBJ1-2; possibly TRBD1 for D (5 bases). In germline, CDR1 is KGHDR, CDR2 SFDVKD. The V end lost 4 bases, the J end lost 6 bases, and 11 bases lay between the germline ends. The CDR3 sequence is 13 residues long. For the CDR3, the DNA is TGTGCCACCAGTGACGGACAAGGGAATGGCTACACCTTC. Amino acids: CATSDGQGNGYTF.

Only a few counts were recorded for this clonotype. The J gene is TRBJ2-1, the V gene TRBV4-3; D uncertain. The CDR3 runs to 14 residues. Germline V CDR1 and CDR2: LGHNA, YSLEER. V lost 1 base to trimming and J lost 2 bases, with 6 bases between them. The chain's CDR3 is CASSQGSTYNEQFF. CDR3 in DNA: TGCGCCAGCAGCCAAGGATCGACCTACAATGAGCAGTTCTTC.

The chain uses TRBV12-3 or TRBV12-4 and TRBJ2-1; the match to TRBD2 covers 9 bases. V dropped 2 bases and J dropped 9; count of bases not matched to a gene: 8. This CDR3 has 15 residues. CDR3 sequence reads: CASSLLAGLYGEQFF. The DNA of the CDR3 is TGTGCCAGCAGTTTACTAGCGGGACTGTACGGTGAGCAGTTCTTC.

The chain carries TRBV15 and TRBJ1-1; possible D gene TRBD1, 5 bases. This CDR3 spans 15 amino acids. Trimming left V 0 bases short and J 2 bases short, with 10 bases between. Germline V gives CDR1 LNHNV, CDR2 YYDKDF (reference sequence). The CDR3 nucleotides read TGTGCCACCAGCAGAGACCGACAGACCAACACTGAAGCTTTCTTT. Translated, it gives CATSRDRQTNTEAFF.

The chain couples TRBV9 to TRBJ2-5, with 7 bases lining up with TRBD2. In germline, CDR1 is SGDLS, CDR2 YYNGEE. V gave up 0 bases and J gave up 1 base; unmatched junction bases: 9. There are 17 residues in the CDR3. CDR3 in amino acids: CASSVAWGGPGQETQYF. In nucleotides, the CDR3 is TGTGCCAGCAGCGTAGCTTGGGGAGGGCCTGGCCAAGAGACCCAGTACTTC.

The rearrangement links TRBV19 to TRBJ2-1, with a tentative D call TRBD1 (5 bases). Germline V CDR1 and CDR2: LNHDA, SQIVND (reference sequence). The CDR3 runs to 11 residues. Trimming stripped 5 bases from V and 8 bases from J, with 7 bases between. CDR3 in DNA: TGTGCCAGTAGTCCAGGGTATGAGCAGTTCTTC. Its protein is CASSPGYEQFF.

The chain is built from TRBV5-1 and TRBJ2-3; D unresolved. The CDR3 is 15 residues long. The V gene's germline CDR1 is SGHRS and CDR2 YFSETQ. Between the trimmed V and J ends, which lost 0 bases and 0 bases, there was a span of 8 bases. This chain's CDR3 is CASSLALVSTDTQYF. The CDR3 region has the DNA TGCGCCAGCAGCTTGGCTTTGGTCAGCACAGATACGCAGTATTTT.

The V gene is TRBV20-1, the J gene TRBJ2-7; TRBD2 might be the D (6 bases). Germline V lookup: CDR1 DFQATT, CDR2 SNEGSKA (reference sequence). The CDR3 consists of 16 residues. The ends were cut back, 4 bases at V and 0 bases at J, with 19 bases in the middle. Here the CDR3 DNA reads TGCAGTGCTACCCCGGAGTTAGCGGCATACTCCTACGAGCAGTACTTC. Translated, it gives CSATPELAAYSYEQYF.

The V gene is TRBV12-3 or TRBV12-4, the J gene TRBJ1-2, with D possibly being TRBD1 (5 bases). This CDR3 region has 14 residues. V was pared by 6 bases and J by 4 bases, with 15 bases between. CDR3 nucleotide sequence: TGTGCCAGCAGCTCCAGGGTTTACGGCTATGGCTACACCTTC. Protein: CASSSRVYGYGYTF.

The CDR3 nucleotides read TGCAGCGTGCTACCGACAGGGTCTAACTATGGCTACACCTTC. This codes for CSVLPTGSNYGYTF. This sequence joins TRBV29-1 and TRBJ1-2; the match to TRBD1 covers 7 bases. J was trimmed by 0 bases and V by 6 bases; bases with no gene match: 7. This CDR3 spans 14 amino acids. CDR1 is SQVTM, CDR2 ANQGSEA, per germline.

This clonotype was recorded at least ten times. This rearrangement joins TRBV27 to TRBJ1-5; 7 bases are a match to TRBD1. CDR3 length: 14 residues. V shed 5 bases, J shed 7 bases, and the junction held 8 bases outside the gene matches. Germline V gene lookup returns CDR1 MNHEY and CDR2 SMNVEV (reference sequence). CDR3 protein: CASSLQGVNQPQHF. In DNA form, the CDR3 reads TGTGCCAGCAGTCTCCAGGGGGTGAACCAGCCCCAGCATTTT.